Below are 31 T cell receptor beta chains sequenced from a single sample in a study of tissue T cells after allogeneic stem cell transplantation. Repertoires were generated with immunoSEQ multiplex PCR, while TCRdb's copy carries only in-frame clones and drops some. The sample gives 5,500 to 6,500 clones, around two fifths of which show up once; 2% to 2.5% is in the top ten. The time point denotes: mouse harvest day 7 after allogeneic transplant. Each mouse received 10^7 T-cell-depleted marrow cells plus 10^6 splenic CD5+ T cells by tail vein. The sample comprised skin. The receptors were gathered from a female BALB/c mouse given C57BL/6 T cells with graft-versus-host disease after an allogeneic hematopoietic cell transplant.

As for this clone: Mouse germline and gene names are used. With the read ending 1 residue before the CDR3 end, the germline J gene is used to fill in that end. The chain is built from TRBV3 and TRBJ2-7; TRBD2 might be the D (7 bases). Trimming stripped 1 base from V and 7 bases from J, with 11 bases between. CDR1 SNHLY and CDR2 FYNGKV come from the germline V gene (reference sequence). The CDR3 has 13 residues. CDR3 protein: CASSLGGGREQYF. The sequenced CDR3 bases are TGTGCCAGCAGCTTAGGAGGGGGGCGGGAACAGTAC.

Comments on this clone: Gene names are mouse gene names. Read coverage stops 1 residue before the CDR3 terminus; the germline J gene supplies the remainder. V is TRBV23 and J is TRBJ2-3; the tabulated D call, TRBD2, remains unverified against the DNA. Germline assignment: CDR1 KGHTA and CDR2 FQNQQP. The CDR3 is 13 amino acids. CDR3 region: CSSSQTGAETLYF. The CDR3 DNA, read in part, is TGCTCCAGCAGCCAGACTGGGGCAGAAACGCTGTAT.

This clone was seen more than once but under ten times. Mouse names are used for the genes. With the read ending 1 residue before the CDR3 end, the germline J gene is used to fill in that end. V gene TRBV13-1 combines with J gene TRBJ2-7; no clear D. V gave up 2 bases and J gave up 3 bases, with 6 bases separating them. The CDR3 is 12 amino acids. CDR1 is NSHNY and CDR2 is SYGAGN in the germline V gene. CDR3 amino acids: CASSETIYEQYF. Incomplete CDR3 DNA: TGTGCCAGCAGTGAGACAATCTATGAACAGTAC.

In its sample, this clone ranks as medium-sized. Germline and genes: mouse. The read gets to within 1 residue of the CDR3 end, and the germline J gene fills in the rest. This chain connects TRBV12-1 to TRBJ2-1, with D perhaps matching TRBD1 or TRBD2 (5 bases each). V was trimmed by 0 bases and J by 0 bases, leaving 5 bases between them. The germline gives CDR1 SGHSN, CDR2 HYEKVE. The CDR3 is 14 residues long. The DNA read from the CDR3 is TGTGCCAGCTCTCTCGGGGGTAACTATGCTGAGCAGTTC. Amino acids: CASSLGGNYAEQF. The full CDR3 protein reads CASSLGGNYAEQFF. The full variable domain, with the rest looked up from reference TRBV12-1 and TRBJ2-1, is DSGVVQSPRHIIKEKGGRSVLTCIPISGHSNVVWYQQTLGKELKFLIQHYEKVERDKGFLPSRFSVQQFDDYHSEMNMSALELEDSAMYFCASSLGGNYAEQFFGPGTRLTVL.

Comments on this clone: Mouse gene names and germline throughout. The observed sequence ends 1 residue before the CDR3 terminus, with the missing tail filled in from the germline J gene. The J gene is TRBJ2-1, the V gene TRBV13-3; TRBD2 might be the D (7 bases). CDR1 NNHDY and CDR2 SYVADS come from the germline V gene. Trimming took 1 base from V and 3 from J, leaving 11 bases between them. This CDR3 region has 15 residues. Partial CDR3 DNA: TGTGCCAGCAGTGATATGGGGGGCCCCTATGCTGAGCAGTTC. It translates to CASSDMGGPYAEQF. The CDR3 as a whole reads CASSDMGGPYAEQFF.

With regard to this clone: Mouse germline and gene names are used. The read gets to within 1 residue of the CDR3 end, and the germline J gene fills in the rest. This chain joins TRBV13-2 and TRBJ2-7, with D hard to call. Germline-derived CDR1 and CDR2 are NNHNN and SYGAGS (reference sequence). V lost 0 bases and J lost 4, with 8 bases in between. CDR3 length: 13 residues. The CDR3 sequence is CASGDAQKYEQYF. CDR3 DNA, as far as it was read: TGTGCCAGCGGTGATGCACAAAAATATGAACAGTAC.

Details on this clone: Genes here carry mouse names. Read coverage stops 1 residue before the CDR3 terminus; the germline J gene supplies the remainder. The J gene is TRBJ1-1, the V gene TRBV23; the table names TRBD1, a call not compared with the DNA. CDR3 length equals 12 residues. Per germline, CDR1 KGHTA and CDR2 FQNQQP. The CDR3 reads CSSSHRETEVFF. The sequenced CDR3 bases are TGCTCCAGCAGTCACAGGGAAACAGAAGTCTTC.

A word on this clone: Gene names are mouse gene names. The read comes to an end 1 residue before the CDR3 does, leaving the germline J gene to fill in the end. The chain uses TRBV20 and TRBJ2-4; D not certain. The CDR3 sequence is 12 residues long. The germline V gene encodes CDR1 GFQATS and CDR2 STVNSAI. The ends were cut back, 0 bases at V and 3 bases at J, with 4 bases in the middle. CDR3 DNA (partial): TGTGGTGCTAGGGAGGGACAAAACACCTTGTAC. As protein: CGAREGQNTLY. The complete CDR3 protein is CGAREGQNTLYF.

This clone was seen only a few times. Gene names follow the mouse nomenclature. The CDR3 extends 1 residue past the end of the read, so its final part is completed from the germline J gene. This chain uses TRBV13-2 with TRBJ2-4, with 9 bases aligning to TRBD2. CDR3 length: 15 amino acids. The V gene end was trimmed by 2 bases and the J gene end by 3 bases; junction bases not matched to a gene: 4. In germline, CDR1 is NNHNN, CDR2 SYGAGS (reference sequence). The part of the CDR3 DNA that was read is TGTGCCAGCGGTGAGCACGACTGGGGGCAAAACACCTTGTAC. Amino acids: CASGEHDWGQNTLY. The whole CDR3 sequence is CASGEHDWGQNTLYF.

Remarks on this clone: The gene symbols are mouse symbols. The sequence runs out 1 residue before the end of the CDR3; the remainder is reconstructed from the germline J gene. V and J are TRBV13-3 and TRBJ2-7; possible D gene TRBD2, 7 bases. V was shortened by 5 bases and J by 6 bases, with 9 bases between the two germline ends. Germline V gene sequence: CDR1 NNHDY, CDR2 SYVADS. The CDR3 length is 11 residues. Partial CDR3 DNA: TGTGCCAGCAGGAGGGGGGGTGAACAGTAC. It specifies CASRRGGEQY. The CDR3, in full, reads CASRRGGEQYF.

This clone occurred a few times. Gene labels here are mouse ones. From the germline J gene comes the end of the CDR3, since the read stops 1 residue before it. This chain uses TRBV26 with TRBJ2-3; D possibly uses TRBD1 or TRBD2 (5 bases each). V shed 3 bases and J shed 0 bases, with 7 bases lying between them. CDR1 is KGHPV and CDR2 is FQNQEV in the germline V gene (reference sequence). This CDR3 has 14 residues. The DNA read from the CDR3 is TGTGCCAGCAGTCTCGGGACGAGTGCAGAAACGCTGTAT. Amino acids: CASSLGTSAETLY. The CDR3 in full is CASSLGTSAETLYF.

As regards this clone: The genes and germline here are from mouse. The sequenced fragment ends 1 residue before the CDR3 boundary, so the rest is inferred from the germline J gene. The rearrangement uses TRBV15 and TRBJ2-3; 13 nucleotides agree with TRBD2. Germline CDR1 is SGHND and CDR2 is FRSKSL. Trimming cost V 6 bases and J 3 bases; bases outside gene matches: 3. The length of the CDR3 is 15 residues. Partial CDR3 DNA: TGTGCCAGCAGGGACTGGGGGGGCCGGGCAGAAACGCTGTAT. It translates to CASRDWGGRAETLY. The CDR3 reads in full as CASRDWGGRAETLYF.

Note on this clone: Germline and genes: mouse. The CDR3 goes on 1 residue after the read ends, and that part is filled in from the germline J gene. The chain links TRBV26 to TRBJ2-5, with 11 bases identical to TRBD2. Germline V gene lookup returns CDR1 KGHPV and CDR2 FQNQEV (reference sequence). CDR3 size: 15 residues. The trim removed 3 bases at V and 3 bases at J, leaving 2 bases unmatched. The CDR3 reads CASSLLGGLQDTQYF. CDR3 DNA, as far as it was read: TGTGCCAGCAGTCTACTGGGGGGGCTTCAAGACACCCAGTAC.

Regarding this clone: Gene labels here are mouse ones. The CDR3 is cut off 1 residue early in the read; its end comes from the germline J gene. The V and J genes are TRBV15 and TRBJ2-4, with 13 positions matching TRBD2. The CDR3 sequence is 14 residues long. Germline V CDR1 and CDR2: SGHND, FRSKSL. The V gene end was trimmed by 6 bases and the J gene end by 3 bases; junction bases not matched to a gene: 0. The CDR3: CASRDWGGQNTLYF. The part of the CDR3 DNA that was read is TGTGCCAGCAGGGACTGGGGGGGCCAAAACACCTTGTAC.

This clone was recorded only once. Genes and germline come from the mouse. The read gets to within 1 residue of the CDR3 end, and the germline J gene fills in the rest. The chain employs TRBV14 and TRBJ2-5; 11 positions match TRBD2. V was pared by 5 bases and J by 5 bases, with 4 bases of the junction left unmatched. CDR3 length: 14 amino acids. CDR1 and CDR2 from the germline V gene are SGHDT and FRDEAV. This CDR3 reads CASSNWGGPDTQYF. The CDR3 bases that were read are TGTGCCAGCAGCAACTGGGGGGGCCCAGACACCCAGTAC.

Regarding this clone: The listed genes are named as in mouse. The DNA ends 1 residue before the CDR3 does, and the rest of the CDR3 is filled in from the germline J gene. This chain connects TRBV16 to TRBJ1-2; the match to TRBD1 covers 7 bases. This CDR3 contains 13 residues. The ends lost 6 bases at V and 4 bases at J; junction bases unmatched: 5. CDR1 and CDR2 (germline): SGHSA, FRNQAP. This CDR3 is CASSHRGGSDYTF. The covered CDR3 bases are TGTGCAAGCAGTCACAGGGGAGGCTCCGACTACACC.

On this clone itself: Gene names refer to mouse genes. The CDR3 end falls 1 residue outside the read, so it is completed with the germline J gene. The chain is built from TRBV26 and TRBJ1-2, with 7 bases identical to TRBD1. This CDR3 spans 13 amino acids. Germline trimming cut 2 bases from V and 5 bases from J; bases unmatched to any gene: 2. Germline-derived CDR1 and CDR2 are KGHPV and FQNQEV (reference sequence). CDR3 region: CASSLDRASDYTF. The sequenced part of the CDR3 DNA is TGTGCCAGCAGTCTGGACAGGGCGTCCGACTACACC. Drawing the rest from reference TRBV26 and TRBJ1-2, the complete variable domain is NSKVIQTPRYLVKGQGQKAKMRCIPEKGHPVVFWYQQNKNNEFKFLINFQNQEVLQQIDMTEKRFSAECPSNSPCSLEIQSSEAGDSALYLCASSLDRASDYTFGSGTRLLVI.

The sample holds a few counts of this clone. The genes and germline here are from mouse. Read coverage stops 1 residue before the CDR3 terminus; the germline J gene supplies the remainder. The V and J genes are TRBV3 and TRBJ1-5; 10 bases match TRBD1. The germline V gene has CDR1 SNHLY and CDR2 FYNGKV (reference sequence). CDR3 length: 16 amino acids. Trimming at V came to 4 bases and at J to 0 bases, leaving 3 bases not matched to a gene. CDR3 protein: CASSSGQGINNQAPLF. The part of the CDR3 DNA that was read is TGTGCCAGCAGCTCGGGACAGGGGATTAACAACCAGGCTCCGCTT.

On this clone itself: Each gene name is a mouse one. The missing CDR3 end, 1 residue past where the read stops, is filled in from the germline J gene. The chain joins TRBV3 to TRBJ2-1; D possibly corresponds to TRBD2 (7 bases). V was shortened by 2 bases and J by 7 bases, with 12 bases between the two germline ends. This CDR3 has 14 amino acids. Germline V gene lookup returns CDR1 SNHLY and CDR2 FYNGKV (reference sequence). CDR3 DNA, as far as it was read: TGTGCCAGCAGCTTAAGGGGGGCGCGAGCTGAGCAGTTC. Amino acid sequence: CASSLRGARAEQF. In full, the CDR3 reads CASSLRGARAEQFF.

Of note for this clone: Any gene name here is a mouse gene name. The read finishes 1 residue shy of the CDR3 end, and the germline J gene is used to complete it. The chain uses TRBV20 and TRBJ2-1; 10 nucleotides agree with TRBD2. V dropped 0 bases and J dropped 2; count of bases not matched to a gene: 1. The CDR3 loop spans 15 amino acids. CDR1 is GFQATS, CDR2 STVNSAI, per germline. The CDR3 bases that were read are TGTGGTGCTAGGGACTGGGGGGGCGACTATGCTGAGCAGTTC. Translating gives CGARDWGGDYAEQF. The whole CDR3 is CGARDWGGDYAEQFF.

In the case of this clone: The genes and germline here are from mouse. The read finishes 1 residue shy of the CDR3 end, and the germline J gene is used to complete it. This chain joins TRBV13-3 and TRBJ2-1; a possible D gene is TRBD1 (6 bases). Trimming removed 4 bases from V and 7 bases from J, with 12 bases in between. The CDR3 sequence is 13 residues long. Germline V lookup: CDR1 NNHDY, CDR2 SYVADS. The covered CDR3 bases are TGTGCCAGCAGTCTGCAGGGGCGAGCTGAGCAGTTC. It specifies CASSLQGRAEQF. The full CDR3 sequence reads CASSLQGRAEQFF.

As to this clone: The gene names given are mouse names. The DNA ends 1 residue before the CDR3 does, and the rest of the CDR3 is filled in from the germline J gene. The chain employs TRBV1 and TRBJ1-4; D call uncertain. The CDR3 is 13 residues long. Per the germline V gene, CDR1 is NSQYPW and CDR2 is LRSPGD (reference sequence). The V and J ends lost 3 bases and 4 bases respectively, with 6 bases between them. This chain's CDR3 is CTCSAPRNERLFF. The covered CDR3 bases are TGCACCTGCAGTGCCCCTCGCAACGAAAGATTATTT.

On this clone: The listed genes are named as in mouse. The DNA ends 1 residue before the CDR3 does, and the rest of the CDR3 is filled in from the germline J gene. The rearrangement links TRBV13-2 to TRBJ2-5; D unclear. Trimming stripped 3 bases from V and 0 bases from J, with 5 bases between. The CDR3 runs 13 residues. Germline assignment: CDR1 NNHNN and CDR2 SYGAGS (reference sequence). CDR3 protein: CASGAVNQDTQYF. The CDR3 bases that were read are TGTGCCAGCGGTGCCGTTAACCAAGACACCCAGTAC.

With regard to this clone: Gene names and germline match the mouse. The read terminates 1 residue before the CDR3 end, so the remaining end is supplied by the germline J gene. The chain is built from TRBV3 and TRBJ1-2; no clear D gene. The V end was cut by 4 bases, the J end by 0 bases, with 6 bases between. The CDR3 runs 13 residues. CDR1 SNHLY and CDR2 FYNGKV come from the germline V gene (reference sequence). Here the CDR3 reads CASSSSANSDYTF. Partial CDR3 DNA: TGTGCCAGCAGCTCCTCAGCAAACTCCGACTACACC.

About this clone itself: Mouse gene names apply. The CDR3 is cut off 1 residue early in the read; its end comes from the germline J gene. The J gene is TRBJ2-4, the V gene TRBV3; 10 nucleotides line up with TRBD2. This CDR3 is 13 amino acids long. V trimming: 4 bases; J trimming: 7 bases; junction bases outside the gene matches: 2. Germline CDR1 reads SNHLY; CDR2 reads FYNGKV (reference sequence). CDR3 sequence reads: CASSSGTGDTLYF. Incomplete CDR3 DNA: TGTGCCAGCAGCTCTGGGACTGGGGACACCTTGTAC.

Details on this clone: Gene names and germline refer to mouse. The read halts 1 residue ahead of the CDR3 end, with the missing end drawn from the germline J gene. The J gene is TRBJ2-3, the V gene TRBV14, with D possibly called TRBD1 or TRBD2 (5 bases each). The germline gives CDR1 SGHDT, CDR2 FRDEAV. V was clipped by 2 bases and J by 1 base, with 11 bases between them. The CDR3 runs 15 residues. Incomplete CDR3 DNA: TGTGCCAGCAGTTTTGGAGGGGCGGGTGCAGAAACGCTGTAT. Protein: CASSFGGAGAETLY. The complete CDR3 reads CASSFGGAGAETLYF. Full variable domain (remainder filled in from reference TRBV14 and TRBJ2-3): EAGVTQSPRYAVLQEGQAVSFWCDPISGHDTLYWYQQPRDQGPQLLVYFRDEAVIDNSQLPSDRFSAVRPKGTNSTLKIQSAKQGDTATYLCASSFGGAGAETLYFGSGTRLTVL.

This clone was observed a single time. All gene names here are mouse names. The observed sequence ends 1 residue before the CDR3 terminus, with the missing tail filled in from the germline J gene. V and J are TRBV26 and TRBJ1-1, with D tentatively TRBD1 (5 bases). Germline V gives CDR1 KGHPV, CDR2 FQNQEV (reference sequence). The CDR3 contains 12 residues. V lost 0 bases and J lost 10, with 9 bases in between. The CDR3 DNA, read in part, is TGTGCCAGCAGTCTGTCGGAGGGGAGAGTCTTC. Protein: CASSLSEGRVF. The full CDR3 sequence reads CASSLSEGRVFF.

Turning to this clone: Gene labels here are mouse ones. The read ends 1 residue before the CDR3 terminus; that terminus is restored from the germline J gene. The rearrangement joins TRBV12-1 to TRBJ1-3; D remains ambiguous. V lost 0 bases and J 0 bases, leaving 5 bases between the germline ends. The CDR3 totals 14 residues. The germline CDR1 and CDR2 sequences are SGHSN and HYEKVE. The CDR3 sequence: CASSLTSSGNTLYF. CDR3 DNA (partial): TGTGCCAGCTCTCTCACGTCTTCTGGAAATACGCTCTAT.

In the case of this clone: Mouse gene names apply. Read coverage stops 1 residue before the CDR3 terminus; the germline J gene supplies the remainder. The chain recombines TRBV3 with TRBJ1-4; D is unresolved. The CDR3 sequence is 14 residues long. The V end was cut by 4 bases, the J end by 0 bases, with 6 bases between. Germline V gene sequence: CDR1 SNHLY, CDR2 FYNGKV (reference sequence). The chain's CDR3 is CASSYGVSNERLFF. The covered CDR3 bases are TGTGCCAGCAGCTACGGGGTTTCCAACGAAAGATTATTT.

This clone was seen only once. Gene names are mouse gene names. The DNA read from the CDR3 is TGTGCCAGCAGTCGACAGGGCGGTAATTCGCCCCTCTAC. Its translation is CASSRQGGNSPLY. The whole CDR3 is CASSRQGGNSPLYF. V usage is TRBV26 and J usage is TRBJ1-6, with 7 bases lining up with TRBD1. The CDR3 end falls 1 residue outside the read, so it is completed with the germline J gene. TRBJ1-6 is annotated as an ORF whose role is uncertain. This CDR3 is 14 amino acids long. Germline lookup yields CDR1 KGHPV and CDR2 FQNQEV (reference sequence). After removal of 4 bases from V and 6 bases from J, the junction contained 3 bases not matched to a gene.

This clone has more than one count but fewer than ten. The genes and germline here are from mouse. From the germline J gene comes the end of the CDR3, since the read stops 1 residue before it. V is TRBV26 and J is TRBJ1-1; D possibly corresponds to TRBD1 (6 bases). Germline CDR1 KGHPV, CDR2 FQNQEV (reference sequence). The CDR3 is 13 amino acids. The germline V and J ends were trimmed by 6 bases and 0 bases, with 8 bases remaining between them. The CDR3 spells CASSGTTNTEVFF. The sequenced CDR3 bases are TGTGCCAGCAGCGGGACAACAAACACAGAAGTCTTC.